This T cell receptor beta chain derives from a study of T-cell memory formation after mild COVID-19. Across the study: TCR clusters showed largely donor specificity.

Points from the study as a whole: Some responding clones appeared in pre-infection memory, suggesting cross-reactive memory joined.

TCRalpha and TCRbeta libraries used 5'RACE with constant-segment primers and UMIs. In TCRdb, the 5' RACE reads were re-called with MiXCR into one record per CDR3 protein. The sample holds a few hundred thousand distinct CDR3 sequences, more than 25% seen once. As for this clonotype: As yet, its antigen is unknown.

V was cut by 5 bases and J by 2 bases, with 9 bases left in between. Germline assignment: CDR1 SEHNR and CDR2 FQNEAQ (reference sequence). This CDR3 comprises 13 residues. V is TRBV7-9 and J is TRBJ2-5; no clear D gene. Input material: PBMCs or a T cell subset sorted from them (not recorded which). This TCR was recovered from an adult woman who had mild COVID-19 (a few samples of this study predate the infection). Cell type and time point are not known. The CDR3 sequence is CASSPPRQETQYF. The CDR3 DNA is TGTGCCAGCAGCCCACCCCGGCAAGAGACCCAGTACTTC. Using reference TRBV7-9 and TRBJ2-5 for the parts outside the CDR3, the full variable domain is DTGVSQNPRHKITKRGQNVTFRCDPISEHNRLYWYRQTLGQGPEFLTYFQNEAQLEKSRLLSDRFSAERPKGSFSTLEIQRTEQGDSAMYLCASSPPRQETQYFGPGTRLLVL.